The sequence of this T cell receptor (beta chain) was determined in a study of beta chain features in type 1 diabetes. Study-level background: Patient and healthy donor groups were alike in age, gender and cell yields.

It was via CD45RO/CCR7/CD25/CD127/CD95/CD27 that CD4+ naive, central memory, regulatory and stem cell-like memory cells were sorted. This clone occurred a few times. The antigen is not known. Other DNA sequences within the sample encode an identical CDR3. The CDR3 consists of 11 residues. From germline, CDR1 is MNHEY and CDR2 SVGAGI. V lost 5 bases and J lost 3, with 5 bases in between. Regarding the study as a whole: The question left open here concerned HLA type influencing TCRB rearrangement.

Sequencing targeted expressed TCRB transcripts, as all isolated RNA had been reverse transcribed. This table comes from immunoSEQ multiplex PCR, and its TCRdb copy is limited to in-frame clones, with some not included. The data show some 900,000 clones, roughly 16% seen once. Sequenced: naive CD4+ T cells from blood. This TCR was recovered from a woman aged 18-35 years in good health. This chain links TRBV6-5 with TRBJ2-7; weak D call: TRBD2 (5 bases). The CDR3 region has the DNA TGTGCCAGCAGTGAGGGCTACGAGCAGTACTTC. The encoded protein is CASSEGYEQYF.